These 32 T cell receptor beta chains were all obtained from the same sample, sequenced in a study of blood T cell repertoires in COVID-19. Generated by immunoSEQ multiplex PCR, the TCRdb table keeps only in-frame clones and is missing some. The repertoire holds about 190,000 clones, with 70% to 85% as singletons. Sequenced material: peripheral blood. The receptors originated from a man aged 50 or older who had recovered from COVID-19.

The chain recombines TRBV5-4 with TRBJ2-5; a possible D gene is TRBD1 (5 bases). V shed 2 bases and J shed 1 base, with 9 bases lying between them. From germline, CDR1 is SGHNT and CDR2 YYREEE (reference sequence). This CDR3 spans 14 amino acids. This CDR3 is CASSLKDIQETQYF. The CDR3 DNA follows: TGTGCCAGCAGCTTAAAGGACATCCAAGAGACCCAGTACTTC.

Only a few counts were recorded for this clone. The chain couples TRBV27 to TRBJ2-2, with TRBD1 identical over 7 bases. V was clipped by 1 base and J by 1 base; unmatched bases: 6. The CDR3 extends over 17 amino acids. Germline V gene data show CDR1 as MNHEY and CDR2 as SMNVEV (reference sequence). CDR3 in DNA: TGTGCCAGCAGTTTATTCGCACGACAGGGGAACACCGGGGAGCTGTTTTTT. Protein sequence: CASSLFARQGNTGELFF.

The V call is TRBV30, the J call TRBJ2-7; 12 bases are a match to TRBD2. CDR1 is GTSNPN and CDR2 is SVGIG in the germline V gene (reference sequence). Trimming removed 5 bases from V and 3 bases from J; junction bases left unmatched: 11. The CDR3 is 16 amino acids. In DNA form, the CDR3 reads TGTGCCTGGTCCGGGACTAGCGGGTGGAAGCTCTACGAGCAGTACTTC. Protein sequence: CAWSGTSGWKLYEQYF.

The chain has TRBV7-2 and TRBJ1-4; possible D gene TRBD1, 5 bases. This CDR3 is 13 amino acids long. V was cut by 6 bases and J by 4 bases, with 9 bases left in between. CDR1 and CDR2 (germline): SGHTA, FQGNSA. CDR3 region: CASRRQSNEKLFF. CDR3 DNA: TGTGCCAGCAGGCGACAGAGTAATGAAAAACTGTTTTTT.

J is TRBJ1-1 and V is TRBV27; D is unresolved. Germline-derived CDR1 and CDR2 are MNHEY and SMNVEV (reference sequence). The CDR3 length is 13 residues. The V gene lost 2 bases and the J gene lost 6 bases, with 10 bases spanning the gap. The CDR3 DNA reads TGTGCCAGCAGTTTAGAAGGGAGCTCTGAAGCTTTCTTT. It translates to CASSLEGSSEAFF.

This clone was seen more than once but under ten times. V usage is TRBV24-1 and J usage is TRBJ2-7; D perhaps matches TRBD1 (5 bases). The CDR3 is 15 amino acids. Per germline, CDR1 KGHDR and CDR2 SFDVKD. Trimming pared 1 base from V and 0 bases from J, leaving 9 bases between. The CDR3 region is CATSDFFQGSYEQYF. The CDR3 DNA sequence: TGTGCCACCAGTGATTTTTTCCAGGGCTCCTACGAGCAGTACTTC.

The rearrangement uses TRBV29-1 and TRBJ1-2; D gene ambiguous. Germline V gives CDR1 SQVTM, CDR2 ANQGSEA. Trimming cost V 0 bases and J 4 bases, with 12 bases left between them. CDR3 size: 14 residues. CDR3: CSVEDPLETYGYTF. In DNA, the CDR3 is TGCAGCGTTGAAGATCCGTTGGAGACCTATGGCTACACCTTC.

The V call is TRBV6-5, the J call TRBJ2-7; 8 bases are shared with TRBD2. The junction had 10 bases not matched to a gene; V was cut back by 8 bases and J by 1 base. Germline V gives CDR1 MNHEY, CDR2 SVGAGI. The CDR3 contains 15 residues. In nucleotides, the CDR3 is TGTGCCAGCCTCCGGGGGGGCTTTGGGTCCTACGAGCAGTACTTC. Protein product: CASLRGGFGSYEQYF.

This rearrangement joins TRBV19 to TRBJ2-1; D possibly corresponds to TRBD1 (5 bases). Germline CDR1 LNHDA, CDR2 SQIVND (reference sequence). CDR3 length: 12 amino acids. V was pared by 4 bases and J by 9 bases, with 10 bases between. The CDR3 sequence: CASSSRGPEQFF. For the CDR3, the DNA is TGTGCCAGTAGTAGTAGGGGCCCTGAGCAGTTCTTC.

The chain has TRBV3-1 (or the pseudogene TRBV3-2) and TRBJ1-6; 8 nucleotides line up with TRBD1. Germline lookup yields CDR1 LGHDT and CDR2 YNNKEL (reference sequence). The CDR3 is 15 residues long. After removal of 1 base from V and 10 bases from J, the junction contained 6 bases not matched to a gene. This CDR3 reads CASSQGVQGVSPLHF. In DNA, the CDR3 is TGTGCCAGCAGCCAAGGTGTACAGGGGGTCTCACCCCTCCACTTT.

Ten or more counts support this clone. The chain recombines TRBV9 with TRBJ2-1, with TRBD2 matching over 7 bases. V lost 5 bases and J lost 4; bases outside the gene matches: 6. Germline CDR1 reads SGDLS; CDR2 reads YYNGEE. The CDR3 spans 14 residues. CDR3 in DNA: TGTGCCAGCAGTCAGGCTAGCGGTTACAATGAGCAGTTCTTC. Its translation is CASSQASGYNEQFF.

The chain is built from TRBV12-3 or TRBV12-4 and TRBJ1-2, with D unclear. The length of the CDR3 is 13 residues. V was trimmed by 7 bases and J by 4 bases, leaving 13 bases between them. The CDR3 reads CASTKPASYGYTF. The CDR3 DNA is TGTGCCAGCACCAAACCAGCTAGCTATGGCTACACCTTC.

The rearrangement joins TRBV3-1 (or the pseudogene TRBV3-2) to TRBJ2-7; D not resolved. The CDR3 covers 14 residues. Germline CDR1 LGHDT, CDR2 YNNKEL (reference sequence). The V gene lost 3 bases and the J gene lost 2 bases, with 11 bases spanning the gap. This CDR3 reads CASSHDTRTYEQYF. In nucleotides, the CDR3 is TGTGCCAGCAGCCACGACACCCGAACCTACGAGCAGTACTTC.

J is TRBJ1-1 and V is TRBV5-4; no clear D. Trimming removed 0 bases at V and 4 bases at J, with 13 bases between. This CDR3 is 15 amino acids long. Germline-derived CDR1 and CDR2 are SGHNT and YYREEE (reference sequence). CDR3 protein: CASSLGLGVGTEAFF. DNA of the CDR3: TGTGCCAGCAGCTTGGGGCTCGGGGTAGGCACTGAAGCTTTCTTT.

This clone was found once. This chain connects TRBV11-3 to TRBJ2-3; 9 bases agree with TRBD2. The CDR3 is made up of 15 amino acids. CDR1 SGHNT and CDR2 YENEEA come from the germline V gene. V dropped 4 bases and J dropped 2; count of bases not matched to a gene: 4. CDR3 amino acids: CASSSSGTITDTQYF. In DNA form, the CDR3 reads TGTGCCAGCAGCTCTAGCGGGACGATCACAGATACGCAGTATTTT.

This clone occurred once. The V gene is TRBV19, the J gene TRBJ1-5; the D gene is possibly TRBD1 (5 bases). With 4 bases removed from V and 5 bases from J, the gap between germline ends came to 18 bases. Germline V lookup: CDR1 LNHDA, CDR2 SQIVND (reference sequence). This CDR3 has 16 amino acids. CDR3 DNA sequence: TGTGCCAGTAGTAGAAGATTGACGGACACCGATCAGCCCCAGCATTTT. The encoded protein is CASSRRLTDTDQPQHF. The whole variable domain, remainder taken from reference TRBV19 and TRBJ1-5, is DGGITQSPKYLFRKEGQNVTLSCEQNLNHDAMYWYRQDPGQGLRLIYYSQIVNDFQKGDIAEGYSVSREKKESFPLTVTSAQKNPTAFYLCASSRRLTDTDQPQHFGDGTRLSIL.

This chain uses TRBV24-1 with TRBJ2-1, with a tentative D call TRBD2 (5 bases). The germline V gene has CDR1 KGHDR and CDR2 SFDVKD. The CDR3 has 14 amino acids. Trimming took 5 bases from V and 4 from J, leaving 11 bases between them. The CDR3 region is CATSGERRYNEQFF. DNA of the CDR3: TGTGCCACCAGTGGTGAGCGGAGATACAATGAGCAGTTCTTC.

The genes are TRBV7-9 and TRBJ2-1; TRBD2 aligns across 12 bases. With 1 base clipped from V and 8 bases from J, the junction kept 3 bases outside the gene matches. The CDR3 has 15 amino acids. Germline V gene sequence: CDR1 SEHNR, CDR2 FQNEAQ (reference sequence). Here the CDR3 reads CASSLVLAGGDEQFF. Written as DNA, the CDR3 is TGTGCCAGCAGCTTAGTACTAGCGGGAGGTGATGAGCAGTTCTTC. Complete variable domain (other parts from reference TRBV7-9 and TRBJ2-1): DTGVSQNPRHKITKRGQNVTFRCDPISEHNRLYWYRQTLGQGPEFLTYFQNEAQLEKSRLLSDRFSAERPKGSFSTLEIQRTEQGDSAMYLCASSLVLAGGDEQFFGPGTRLTVL.

V and J are TRBV3-1 (or the pseudogene TRBV3-2) and TRBJ2-2, with a tentative D call TRBD2 (6 bases). This CDR3 is built from 14 residues. Germline CDR1 reads LGHDT; CDR2 reads YNNKEL (reference sequence). V lost 4 bases, J lost 8 bases, and 14 bases lay in between. In DNA, the CDR3 is TGTGCCAGCAGCCGACGGACTACTTCAGGGGAGCTGTTTTTT. It yields the protein CASSRRTTSGELFF.

The chain couples TRBV24-1 to TRBJ2-2, with D perhaps matching TRBD1 (7 bases). Per the germline V gene, CDR1 is KGHDR and CDR2 is SFDVKD. This CDR3 is 17 amino acids long. The ends were cut back, 2 bases at V and 2 bases at J, with 14 bases in the middle. The CDR3, as DNA: TGTGCCACCAGTGATTCGGGCGGGACAGAAAACACCGGGGAGCTGTTTTTT. Translating gives CATSDSGGTENTGELFF.

This sequence joins TRBV19 and TRBJ1-4; TRBD1 might be the D (5 bases). The CDR3 runs 15 residues. CDR1 is LNHDA and CDR2 is SQIVND in the germline V gene (reference sequence). Trimming stripped 6 bases from V and 2 bases from J, with 13 bases between. The CDR3 DNA reads as TGTGCCAGTAGCGCAGGGCAGGTGACTAATGAAAAACTGTTTTTT. Its protein is CASSAGQVTNEKLFF.

Many counts were recorded for this clone. The rearrangement uses TRBV5-1 and TRBJ2-7; 8 positions agree with TRBD1. This CDR3 spans 15 amino acids. V shed 1 base, J shed 3 bases, and the junction held 6 bases outside the gene matches. CDR1 SGHRS and CDR2 YFSETQ come from the germline V gene. The CDR3 nucleotides are TGCGCCAGCAGCTTGTCGGGGACAGGCCTCTACGAGCAGTACTTC. Its translation is CASSLSGTGLYEQYF.

The chain uses TRBV5-1 and TRBJ2-5; 10 bases fit TRBD2. The V segment lost 4 bases and the J segment 4 bases; nucleotides outside the gene matches: 4. Looked up from germline, CDR1 is SGHRS and CDR2 is YFSETQ. This CDR3 spans 14 amino acids. CDR3 nucleotides: TGCGCCAGCAGCCCGGGACTAGCGTTAGAGACCCAGTACTTC. The encoded protein is CASSPGLALETQYF.

This sequence joins TRBV9 and TRBJ1-4; TRBD1 matches at 9 bases. CDR1 and CDR2 from the germline V gene are SGDLS and YYNGEE. Unmatched junction bases numbered 13, after V lost 2 bases and J lost 8 bases. The CDR3 sequence is 17 residues long. The DNA for the CDR3 is TGTGCCAGCAGCGTTACAGGGGGCGCGACGGGATGGGAAAAACTGTTTTTT. Encoded protein: CASSVTGGATGWEKLFF.

In this sample, this clone turned up a few times. This sequence joins TRBV11-2 and TRBJ1-1; D possibly corresponds to TRBD1 (6 bases). V dropped 6 bases and J dropped 0 bases, with 17 bases sitting between them. This CDR3 is 16 amino acids long. From germline, CDR1 is SGHAT and CDR2 FQNNGV. The CDR3 reads CASSQDSFNMNTEAFF. The CDR3 bases are TGTGCCAGCAGTCAGGACAGCTTTAACATGAACACTGAAGCTTTCTTT.

V gene TRBV7-2 combines with J gene TRBJ2-7, with no clear D. This CDR3 has 14 amino acids. Germline V lookup: CDR1 SGHTA, CDR2 FQGNSA. Trimming took 5 bases from V and 3 from J, leaving 14 bases between them. CDR3 nucleotides: TGTGCCAGCAGCCCTGACAACTTAGGCTACGAGCAGTACTTC. As protein: CASSPDNLGYEQYF. Looking up the rest from reference TRBV7-2 and TRBJ2-7 gives the full variable domain: GAGVSQSPSNKVTEKGKDVELRCDPISGHTALYWYRQSLGQGLEFLIYFQGNSAPDKSGLPSDRFSAERTGGSVSTLTIQRTQQEDSAVYLCASSPDNLGYEQYFGPGTRLTVT.

In this sample, this clone turned up once. The chain uses TRBV7-8 and TRBJ2-7; the D gene is possibly TRBD2 (6 bases). Germline CDR1 SGHVS, CDR2 FQNEAQ. This CDR3 is built from 13 residues. V was pared by 0 bases and J by 3 bases, with 6 bases between. CDR3 in amino acids: CASSLAGLYEQYF. The CDR3 coding sequence is TGTGCCAGCAGCTTAGCGGGACTCTACGAGCAGTACTTC.

J is TRBJ1-2 and V is TRBV5-4, with 8 bases lining up with TRBD1. There are 15 residues in the CDR3. Trimming at V came to 4 bases and at J to 6 bases, leaving 11 bases not matched to a gene. Germline CDR1 is SGHNT and CDR2 is YYREEE (reference sequence). CDR3 sequence reads: CASSASGQATHGYTF. CDR3 bases: TGTGCCAGCAGCGCCTCGGGACAGGCAACCCATGGCTACACCTTC.

This clone occurred once. CDR3 residues: CASSLLLGGSSYNEQFF. CDR3 sequence (DNA): TGTGCCAGCAGTTTATTGCTAGGCGGGAGCTCCTACAATGAGCAGTTCTTC. The chain employs TRBV27 and TRBJ2-1, with TRBD2 identical over 7 bases. Germline CDR1 is MNHEY and CDR2 is SMNVEV (reference sequence). The J segment lost 0 bases and the V segment lost 1 base, leaving 6 bases of the junction unmatched. The CDR3 sequence is 17 residues long.

The rearrangement joins TRBV30 to TRBJ1-4; no reliable D call. This CDR3 region has 13 residues. The germline V and J ends were trimmed by 3 bases and 3 bases, with 8 bases remaining between them. Germline CDR1 reads GTSNPN; CDR2 reads SVGIG (reference sequence). This CDR3 reads CAWRTDANEKLFF. The CDR3 DNA sequence: TGTGCCTGGAGGACTGACGCTAATGAAAAACTGTTTTTT.

V is TRBV6-4 and J is TRBJ2-3; weak D call: TRBD2 (6 bases). The CDR3 totals 15 residues. The V end lost 0 bases, the J end lost 2 bases, and 9 bases lay between the germline ends. Germline V lookup: CDR1 MRHNA, CDR2 SNTAGT. Written as DNA, the CDR3 is TGTGCCAGCAGTGACTCGGCTAGCGTCACAGATACGCAGTATTTT. Residues: CASSDSASVTDTQYF.

The V and J genes are TRBV7-2 and TRBJ2-3; D gene unclear. This CDR3 comprises 12 residues. Trimming pared 4 bases from V and 11 bases from J, leaving 13 bases between. Germline CDR1 is SGHTA and CDR2 is FQGNSA. CDR3 in DNA: TGTGCCAGCAGCTCTCTCGCCAGATTGCAGTATTTT. Its protein product is CASSSLARLQYF. The whole variable domain, filled in from reference TRBV7-2 and TRBJ2-3, reads GAGVSQSPSNKVTEKGKDVELRCDPISGHTALYWYRQSLGQGLEFLIYFQGNSAPDKSGLPSDRFSAERTGGSVSTLTIQRTQQEDSAVYLCASSSLARLQYFGPGTRLTVL.